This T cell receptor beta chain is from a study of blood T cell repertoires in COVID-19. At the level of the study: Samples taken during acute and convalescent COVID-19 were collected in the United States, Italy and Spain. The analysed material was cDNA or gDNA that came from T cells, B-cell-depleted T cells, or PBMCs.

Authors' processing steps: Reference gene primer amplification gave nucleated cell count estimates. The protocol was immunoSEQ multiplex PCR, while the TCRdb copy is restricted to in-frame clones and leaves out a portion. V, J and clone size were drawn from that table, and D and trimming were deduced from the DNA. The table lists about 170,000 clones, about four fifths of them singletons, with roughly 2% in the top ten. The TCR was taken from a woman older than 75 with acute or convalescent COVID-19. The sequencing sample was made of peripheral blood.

The CDR3 nucleotides are TGTGCCAGCAGTTCCCTGGGACAGTCCACCGGGGAGCTGTTTTTT. Residues: CASSSLGQSTGELFF. The chain recombines TRBV6-2 or TRBV6-3 with TRBJ2-2, with 7 bases aligning to TRBD1. V was pared by 4 bases and J by 4 bases, with 6 bases of the junction left unmatched. The length of the CDR3 is 15 residues. CDR1 and CDR2 (germline): MNHEY, SVGEGT.